Sequencing of this T cell receptor beta chain was carried out in a study of blood T cell repertoires in COVID-19. In the study overall: COVID-19 samples, acute and convalescent, were from the United States, Italy and Spain.

V was shortened by 4 bases and J by 6 bases, with 10 bases between the two germline ends. Looked up from germline, CDR1 is LNHNV and CDR2 is YYDKDF (reference sequence). This CDR3 is 13 amino acids long. Source study methods: Quantification of nucleated cells was approximated via reference gene primer amplification. Profiling relied on immunoSEQ multiplex PCR, and the TCRdb table lists in-frame clones only, not all of them. D and trimming were read from the DNA, whereas the V and J calls and clone size are those reported in that table. The data show about 190,000 clones, around 86% seen once. The sequence was collected from a man aged 35 to 55 with acute or convalescent COVID-19. The sequenced sample consisted of peripheral blood. The chain carries TRBV15 and TRBJ2-1; D is unresolved. The CDR3 region is CATSTQAGNEQFF. The CDR3 DNA follows: TGTGCCACCAGCACCCAGGCAGGCAATGAGCAGTTCTTC.